This T cell receptor (beta chain) comes out of a study of blood T cells in healthy people across ages. Study observations and caveats: A roughly linear age-dependent decrease characterized TCR beta diversity per million T cells.

This CDR3 comprises 14 residues. Germline V lookup: CDR1 LGHNT, CDR2 FRNRAP. The J segment lost 12 bases and the V segment lost 2 bases, leaving 9 bases of the junction unmatched. With regard to this clonotype: As yet, its antigen is unknown.

Sample-barcoded 5' priming and a J-beta primer mix drove a second PCR of roughly 6 to 12 cycles. A template-switch adaptor with 12 random nucleotides tagged each cDNA molecule. Per sample, CDR3-containing paired-end reads numbered at least 2.5 million. TCRdb ran MiXCR on the 5' RACE reads and lists one entry per CDR3 protein. Here the sample spans 1.5 million to 2 million distinct CDR3 sequences, 40% to 55% being singletons. The sequenced material came from blood. The sequence derives from a middle-aged woman in good health. The chain recombines TRBV12-5 with TRBJ2-1, with TRBD2 matching over 8 bases. The CDR3 is CASGLTHSGGVQFF. CDR3 sequence (DNA): TGTGCTAGTGGTTTGACCCACTCCGGGGGGGTGCAGTTCTTC.